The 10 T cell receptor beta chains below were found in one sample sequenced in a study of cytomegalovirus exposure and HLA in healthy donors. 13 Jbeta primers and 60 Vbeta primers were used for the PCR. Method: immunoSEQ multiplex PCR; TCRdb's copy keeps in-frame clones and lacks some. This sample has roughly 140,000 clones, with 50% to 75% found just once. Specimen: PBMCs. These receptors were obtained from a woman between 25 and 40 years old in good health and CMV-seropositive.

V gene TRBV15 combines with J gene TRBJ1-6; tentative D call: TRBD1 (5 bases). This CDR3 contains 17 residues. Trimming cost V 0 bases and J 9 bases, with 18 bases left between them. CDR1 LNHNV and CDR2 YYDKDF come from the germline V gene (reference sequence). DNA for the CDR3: TGTGCCACCAGCAGAGATGGCCGGGCAGGGTGGGGTTCACCCCTCCACTTT. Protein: CATSRDGRAGWGSPLHF.

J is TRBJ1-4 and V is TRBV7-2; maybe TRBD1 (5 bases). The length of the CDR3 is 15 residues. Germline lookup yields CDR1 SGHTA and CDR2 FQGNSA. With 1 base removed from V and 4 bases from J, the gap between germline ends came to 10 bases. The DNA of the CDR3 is TGTGCCAGCAGCTTAGGGGCAGGGATTAATGAAAAACTGTTTTTT. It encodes CASSLGAGINEKLFF.

CDR3 loop: CASSPLEGPQRGLNTEAFF. CDR3 sequence (DNA): TGTGCCAGCAGTCCGTTAGAAGGCCCACAACGAGGTCTGAACACTGAAGCTTTCTTT. The chain couples TRBV28 to TRBJ1-1; D call uncertain. CDR3 length equals 19 residues. Trimming stripped 5 bases from V and 0 bases from J, with 25 bases between. From germline, CDR1 is MDHEN and CDR2 SYDVKM. Looking up the rest from reference TRBV28 and TRBJ1-1 gives the full variable domain: DVKVTQSSRYLVKRTGEKVFLECVQDMDHENMFWYRQDPGLGLRLIYFSYDVKMKEKGDIPEGYSVSREKKERFSLILESASTNQTSMYLCASSPLEGPQRGLNTEAFFGQGTRLTVV.

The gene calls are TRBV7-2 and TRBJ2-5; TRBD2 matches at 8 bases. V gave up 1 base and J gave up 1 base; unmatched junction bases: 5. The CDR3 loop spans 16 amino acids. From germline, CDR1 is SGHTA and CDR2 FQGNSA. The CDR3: CASSLGFGRGQETQYF. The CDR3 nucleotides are TGTGCCAGCAGCTTAGGTTTCGGGAGGGGCCAAGAGACCCAGTACTTC.

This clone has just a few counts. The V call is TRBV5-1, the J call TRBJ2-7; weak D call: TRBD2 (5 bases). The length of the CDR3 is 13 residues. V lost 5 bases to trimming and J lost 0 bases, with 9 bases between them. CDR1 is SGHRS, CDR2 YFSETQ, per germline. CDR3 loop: CASSPGISYEQYF. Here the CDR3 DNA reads TGCGCCAGCAGTCCCGGGATCTCCTACGAGCAGTACTTC.

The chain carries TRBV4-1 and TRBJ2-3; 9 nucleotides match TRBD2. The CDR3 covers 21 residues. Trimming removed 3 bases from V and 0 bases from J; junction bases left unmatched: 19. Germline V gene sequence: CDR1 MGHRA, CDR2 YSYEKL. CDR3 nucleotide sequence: TGCGCCAGCAGCCACCGCGGGGGCCCCGGGACTAGCAGCCGGAGCACAGATACGCAGTATTTT. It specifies CASSHRGGPGTSSRSTDTQYF.

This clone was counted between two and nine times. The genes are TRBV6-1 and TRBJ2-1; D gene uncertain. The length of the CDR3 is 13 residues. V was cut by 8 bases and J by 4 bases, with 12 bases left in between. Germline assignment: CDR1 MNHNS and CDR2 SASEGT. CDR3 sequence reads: CASSATVYNEQFF. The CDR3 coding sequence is TGTGCCAGCTCCGCAACAGTTTACAATGAGCAGTTCTTC.

CDR3 sequence: CASSPSRGGLAGVDNEQFF. The CDR3 DNA follows: TGTGCCAGCAGCCCGAGCCGGGGGGGACTAGCGGGAGTAGACAATGAGCAGTTCTTC. This chain joins TRBV21-1 and TRBJ2-1; TRBD2 is the table's D call and was not checked against the DNA. TRBV21-1 is a known pseudogene. The CDR3 is 19 amino acids.

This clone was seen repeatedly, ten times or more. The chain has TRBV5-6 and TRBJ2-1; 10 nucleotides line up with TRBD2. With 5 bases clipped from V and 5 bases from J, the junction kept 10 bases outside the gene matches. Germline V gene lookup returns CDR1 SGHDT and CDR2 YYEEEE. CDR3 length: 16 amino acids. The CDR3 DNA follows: TGTGCCAGCAGAGAACTGGGACTAGCGACCCACAATGAGCAGTTCTTC. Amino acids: CASRELGLATHNEQFF.

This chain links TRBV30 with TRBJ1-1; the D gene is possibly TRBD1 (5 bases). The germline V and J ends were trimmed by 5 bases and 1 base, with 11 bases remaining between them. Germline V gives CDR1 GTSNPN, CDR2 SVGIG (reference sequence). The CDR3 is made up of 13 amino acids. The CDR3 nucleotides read TGTGCCTGGCACAGGAGTCGGAACACTGAAGCTTTCTTT. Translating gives CAWHRSRNTEAFF. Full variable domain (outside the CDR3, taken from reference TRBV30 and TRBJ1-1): SQTIHQWPATLVQPVGSPLSLECTVEGTSNPNLYWYRQAAGRGLQLLFYSVGIGQISSEVPQNLSASRPQDRQFILSSKKLLLSDSGFYLCAWHRSRNTEAFFGQGTRLTVV.